These 26 T cell receptor beta chains originate from one sample sequenced in a study of OX40 agonist ivuxolimab in advanced cancers. Assay used: immunoSEQ multiplex PCR; TCRdb lists only in-frame clones, some missing. The profile shows some 74,000 clones, 88% of them singletons. The starting material was CD4+ or CD8+ T cells sorted from blood, obtained in a trial of the OX40 agonist ivuxolimab. The receptor source for this set is an adult with an advanced solid tumor such as melanoma, head and neck, liver or kidney cancer.

This chain connects TRBV7-2 to TRBJ2-1, with 9 bases fitting TRBD2. Germline lookup yields CDR1 SGHTA and CDR2 FQGNSA. The CDR3 runs 18 residues. The V segment lost 3 bases and the J segment 5 bases; nucleotides outside the gene matches: 14. CDR3 bases: TGTGCCAGCAGCTTCGGCGGGGGGGCCGGTAGGGCTGACAATGAGCAGTTCTTC. Protein: CASSFGGGAGRADNEQFF.

CDR3 amino acids: CAWSVRAGAGELFF. DNA for the CDR3: TGTGCCTGGAGTGTACGGGCAGGGGCCGGGGAGCTGTTTTTT. The V call is TRBV30, the J call TRBJ2-2; TRBD1 is a possible D gene (6 bases). CDR1 and CDR2 from the germline V gene are GTSNPN and SVGIG (reference sequence). With 0 bases removed from V and 6 bases from J, the gap between germline ends came to 11 bases. The CDR3 covers 14 residues.

The chain carries TRBV27 and TRBJ2-7; D gene uncertain. V was trimmed by 0 bases and J by 2 bases, leaving 11 bases between them. CDR1 is MNHEY and CDR2 is SMNVEV in the germline V gene (reference sequence). This CDR3 has 15 amino acids. In DNA form, the CDR3 reads TGTGCCAGCAGTTTATCACAAGGCCCCACCTACGAGCAGTACTTC. It specifies CASSLSQGPTYEQYF.

This clone was detected once. This chain joins TRBV7-9 and TRBJ2-3; 13 nucleotides align to TRBD2. Germline V gene sequence: CDR1 SEHNR, CDR2 FQNEAQ (reference sequence). This CDR3 comprises 16 residues. The trim removed 5 bases at V and 4 bases at J, leaving 6 bases unmatched. The CDR3 DNA follows: TGTGCCAGCAGCCCACTACTAGCGGGAGGGGCAGATACGCAGTATTTT. Its translation: CASSPLLAGGADTQYF. Full variable domain (outside the CDR3, taken from reference TRBV7-9 and TRBJ2-3): DTGVSQNPRHKITKRGQNVTFRCDPISEHNRLYWYRQTLGQGPEFLTYFQNEAQLEKSRLLSDRFSAERPKGSFSTLEIQRTEQGDSAMYLCASSPLLAGGADTQYFGPGTRLTVL.

The chain has TRBV7-2 and TRBJ2-1; TRBD2 matches at 7 bases. There are 16 residues in the CDR3. From germline, CDR1 is SGHTA and CDR2 FQGNSA. The J segment lost 4 bases and the V segment lost 3 bases, leaving 9 bases of the junction unmatched. The CDR3 reads CASSFEGGGNYNEQFF. For the CDR3, the DNA is TGTGCCAGCAGCTTCGAGGGCGGGGGAAATTACAATGAGCAGTTCTTC. The whole variable domain, remainder taken from reference TRBV7-2 and TRBJ2-1, is GAGVSQSPSNKVTEKGKDVELRCDPISGHTALYWYRQSLGQGLEFLIYFQGNSAPDKSGLPSDRFSAERTGGSVSTLTIQRTQQEDSAVYLCASSFEGGGNYNEQFFGPGTRLTVL.

The gene calls are TRBV30 and TRBJ1-2, with D unresolved. Trimming stripped 1 base from V and 4 bases from J, with 7 bases between. In germline, CDR1 is GTSNPN, CDR2 SVGIG (reference sequence). This CDR3 spans 12 amino acids. CDR3 in DNA: TGTGCCTGGAGTGGGGGTCCCTATGGCTACACCTTC. It translates to CAWSGGPYGYTF.

This clone was seen only once. V usage is TRBV7-8 and J usage is TRBJ2-7; D is perhaps TRBD1 (6 bases). This CDR3 region has 15 residues. The V and J ends lost 1 base and 7 bases respectively, with 17 bases between them. CDR1 and CDR2 from the germline V gene are SGHVS and FQNEAQ. CDR3 sequence: CASSLVQGWAGEQYF. The CDR3 DNA follows: TGTGCCAGCAGCTTAGTGCAGGGGTGGGCGGGTGAGCAGTACTTC.

This rearrangement joins TRBV5-1 to TRBJ1-1, with no clear D. CDR3 length: 14 amino acids. Germline V CDR1 and CDR2: SGHRS, YFSETQ. The V end lost 1 base, the J end lost 2 bases, and 9 bases lay between the germline ends. In nucleotides, the CDR3 is TGCGCCAGCAGCTTGTGGGGTAGAAACACTGAAGCTTTCTTT. Translating it yields CASSLWGRNTEAFF.

The chain joins TRBV19 to TRBJ2-2, with D perhaps TRBD2 (5 bases). The germline gives CDR1 LNHDA, CDR2 SQIVND (reference sequence). The V gene lost 3 bases and the J gene lost 9 bases, with 11 bases spanning the gap. The CDR3 is 13 residues long. CDR3 protein: CASSISGIRELFF. In DNA, the CDR3 is TGTGCCAGTAGTATCTCCGGGATCAGGGAGCTGTTTTTT.

This chain links TRBV11-2 with TRBJ1-2; D possibly corresponds to TRBD1 (5 bases). Germline V lookup: CDR1 SGHAT, CDR2 FQNNGV. The CDR3 runs to 15 residues. Trimming shortened V by 1 base and J by 7 bases, and 16 bases separated the two germline ends. The DNA for the CDR3 is TGTGCCAGCAGCTTAGGGGGCCCGACGGCGGGTGGCTACACCTTC. Its protein is CASSLGGPTAGGYTF.

V is TRBV5-4 and J is TRBJ2-5; TRBD2 matches 10 bases. Trimming removed 4 bases from V and 2 bases from J; junction bases left unmatched: 2. The CDR3 covers 14 residues. The V gene's germline CDR1 is SGHNT and CDR2 YYREEE (reference sequence). The DNA of the CDR3 is TGTGCCAGCAGCGGGGGACTAGCGCAAGAGACCCAGTACTTC. This codes for CASSGGLAQETQYF. The full variable domain, in which reference TRBV5-4 and TRBJ2-5 provide the parts outside the CDR3, is ETGVTQSPTHLIKTRGQQVTLRCSSQSGHNTVSWYQQALGQGPQFIFQYYREEENGRGNFPPRFSGLQFPNYSSELNVNALELDDSALYLCASSGGLAQETQYFGPGTRLLVL.

This chain uses TRBV7-3 with TRBJ2-5, with a possible D match to TRBD2 (6 bases). The V end lost 8 bases, the J end lost 5 bases, and 12 bases lay between the germline ends. The CDR3 runs 12 residues. Per the germline V gene, CDR1 is SGHTA and CDR2 is FQGTGA. CDR3 amino acids: CASVNGGETQYF. Written as DNA, the CDR3 is TGTGCCAGCGTCAACGGAGGGGAGACCCAGTACTTC.

The chain combines TRBV7-9 with TRBJ2-7; D uncertain. The CDR3 runs to 11 residues. The germline CDR1 and CDR2 sequences are SEHNR and FQNEAQ (reference sequence). With 1 base removed from V and 4 bases from J, the gap between germline ends came to 2 bases. CDR3 sequence reads: CASSLDYEQYF. CDR3 coding DNA: TGTGCCAGCAGCTTAGATTACGAGCAGTACTTC. Together with reference TRBV7-9 and TRBJ2-7, the CDR3 gives the full variable domain: DTGVSQNPRHKITKRGQNVTFRCDPISEHNRLYWYRQTLGQGPEFLTYFQNEAQLEKSRLLSDRFSAERPKGSFSTLEIQRTEQGDSAMYLCASSLDYEQYFGPGTRLTVT.

This chain connects TRBV4-2 to TRBJ1-3, with D perhaps matching TRBD1 (6 bases). Trimming cost V 1 base and J 4 bases, with 11 bases left between them. Germline values: CDR1 LGHNA, CDR2 YNFKEQ. The CDR3 runs 15 residues. The CDR3 sequence is CASSQGGTPGNTIYF. The CDR3 DNA is TGTGCCAGCAGCCAAGGGGGGACACCGGGAAACACCATATATTTT.

The chain joins TRBV11-3 to TRBJ2-3, with D hard to call. The length of the CDR3 is 18 residues. Looked up from germline, CDR1 is SGHNT and CDR2 is YENEEA. Deletions cut 5 bases from V and 1 base from J, with 22 bases between. DNA for the CDR3: TGTGCCAGCAGCAGCCCCCCCGGAAAAAGAGGAGGCACAGATACGCAGTATTTT. As protein: CASSSPPGKRGGTDTQYF.

The genes are TRBV7-2 and TRBJ2-5; tentative D call: TRBD2 (5 bases). Germline assignment: CDR1 SGHTA and CDR2 FQGNSA. V was cut by 5 bases and J by 5 bases, with 12 bases left in between. The CDR3 consists of 13 residues. The CDR3 is CASSKEVWETQYF. CDR3 DNA sequence: TGTGCCAGCAGCAAGGAGGTTTGGGAGACCCAGTACTTC.

The chain carries TRBV5-6 and TRBJ2-7, with D possibly being TRBD1 (5 bases). The CDR3 runs to 13 residues. Trimming removed 0 bases at V and 2 bases at J, with 6 bases between. CDR1 is SGHDT, CDR2 YYEEEE, per germline. The CDR3 reads CASSLVGPYEQYF. CDR3 nucleotides: TGTGCCAGCAGCTTGGTGGGGCCCTACGAGCAGTACTTC.

This chain connects TRBV6-5 to TRBJ1-5; perhaps TRBD1 as D (5 bases). V lost 5 bases and J 6 bases, leaving 11 bases between the germline ends. Germline V CDR1 and CDR2: MNHEY, SVGAGI. The CDR3 loop spans 13 amino acids. This CDR3 reads CASSPEGSQPQHF. The CDR3 DNA reads as TGTGCCAGCAGTCCAGAGGGGAGTCAGCCCCAGCATTTT.

This sequence joins TRBV28 and TRBJ2-1; 9 positions match TRBD2. This CDR3 region has 15 residues. Germline V CDR1 and CDR2: MDHEN, SYDVKM. V was clipped by 2 bases and J by 9 bases; unmatched bases: 8. The DNA of the CDR3 is TGTGCCAGCAGTTTAAGCCTAGCGGGACTGGTTGAGCAGTTCTTC. Its translation is CASSLSLAGLVEQFF.

The chain links TRBV7-2 to TRBJ1-2; possibly TRBD1 for D (6 bases). This CDR3 has 15 residues. From germline, CDR1 is SGHTA and CDR2 FQGNSA. V was trimmed by 5 bases and J by 1 base, leaving 14 bases between them. The CDR3 here is CASSRGTSFNYGYTF. The CDR3 DNA reads as TGTGCCAGCAGCAGGGGGACCTCCTTTAACTATGGCTACACCTTC.

The chain combines TRBV20-1 with TRBJ2-1; 7 bases agree with TRBD1. The V gene's germline CDR1 is DFQATT and CDR2 SNEGSKA (reference sequence). The CDR3 length is 11 residues. CDR3 protein: CRGSGGNEQFF. The CDR3 region has the DNA TGCAGGGGATCAGGGGGCAATGAGCAGTTCTTC.

The chain employs TRBV7-2 and TRBJ2-7, with 9 bases that match TRBD1. The germline CDR1 and CDR2 sequences are SGHTA and FQGNSA. The length of the CDR3 is 15 residues. The junction had 8 bases not matched to a gene; V was cut back by 5 bases and J by 3 bases. The CDR3 nucleotides read TGTGCCAGCAGCCCAGGGACAGGGCGGTTCTACGAGCAGTACTTC. This codes for CASSPGTGRFYEQYF.

Comments on this clone: Other DNA sequences within the sample encode an identical CDR3. The chain links TRBV6-5 to TRBJ2-3; D may be TRBD2 (6 bases). The germline V gene encodes CDR1 MNHEY and CDR2 SVGAGI. The CDR3 consists of 14 residues. V lost 2 bases to trimming and J lost 2 bases, with 8 bases between them. The DNA for the CDR3 is TGTGCCAGCAGTTACGGGGGGTCCACAGATACGCAGTATTTT. The encoded protein is CASSYGGSTDTQYF.

V usage is TRBV2 and J usage is TRBJ1-2; unclear D gene. V lost 6 bases and J 8 bases, leaving 13 bases between the germline ends. Germline values: CDR1 SNHLY, CDR2 FYNNEI. CDR3 length equals 12 residues. As DNA, the CDR3 is TGTGCCAGCAGCTTCACATCTGGAGGCTACACCTTC. Its protein is CASSFTSGGYTF.

The J gene is TRBJ2-7, the V gene TRBV6-1, with TRBD1 matching over 9 bases. This CDR3 comprises 15 residues. Trimming removed 0 bases from V and 3 bases from J; junction bases left unmatched: 3. The V gene's germline CDR1 is MNHNS and CDR2 SASEGT. CDR3 in amino acids: CASSEAPGQGYEQYF. In nucleotides, the CDR3 is TGTGCCAGCAGTGAAGCCCCGGGACAGGGCTACGAGCAGTACTTC.

V usage is TRBV18 and J usage is TRBJ2-2; no firm D call. Germline V gives CDR1 KGHSH, CDR2 LQKENI. The CDR3 spans 12 residues. V lost 6 bases and J lost 7, with 9 bases in between. The DNA of the CDR3 is TGTGCCAGCTCGATAGTACACGGGGAGCTGTTTTTT. This encodes CASSIVHGELFF.